This paragraph covers one TCR beta chain sequence. This sample is part of a study of cytomegalovirus exposure and HLA in healthy donors. Use of 60 Vbeta and 13 Jbeta primers characterized the PCR. Only in-frame clones appear in the TCRdb table, and some are missing; sequencing was by immunoSEQ multiplex PCR. The sample consists of 110,000 to 150,000 clones, approximately 70% of them appearing once. J was trimmed by 2 bases and V by 4 bases; bases with no gene match: 6. Germline values: CDR1 SGHRS, CDR2 YFSETQ. CDR3 size: 16 residues. This clonotype was obtained from a woman in her fifties or sixties in good health and CMV-seropositive. This chain joins TRBV5-1 and TRBJ2-5; 12 bases map to TRBD2. Sequenced material: PBMCs. The DNA for the CDR3 is TGCGCCAGCAGCGCAAGTCTAGCGGGAGGGCAAGAGACCCAGTACTTC. Translated: CASSASLAGGQETQYF.